One sample yielded the 20 T cell receptor beta chains listed below, sequenced in a study of molecular identifiers for immune sequencing clone quantification. A single record per CDR3 protein comes from TCRdb applying MiXCR to the PCR reads. This table holds over 550,000 distinct CDR3 sequences, 25% found once. Sequenced material: naive CD8+ T cells from blood, with Jurkat cell RNA spiked in. Subset reported: FACS-sorted CD8+CD4-CCR7+CD45RA+ naive T cells. The receptors come from a human donor in good health. Some libraries in this study had Jurkat cell RNA spiked in.

This clonotype was seen more than once but under ten times. The V call is TRBV5-6, the J call TRBJ1-5, with D possibly matching TRBD1 (6 bases). CDR1 SGHDT and CDR2 YYEEEE come from the germline V gene. This CDR3 has 18 residues. The ends were cut back, 1 base at V and 7 bases at J, with 24 bases in the middle. CDR3 sequence (DNA): TGTGCCAGCAGCTTGTGGGTTCCGCGACAGGATGGTTGGCAGCCCCAGCATTTT. This gives the protein CASSLWVPRQDGWQPQHF.

This clonotype has ten or more counts. V gene TRBV11-2 combines with J gene TRBJ2-5; no definite D call. V was cut by 1 base and J by 3 bases, with 9 bases left in between. The CDR3 sequence is 14 residues long. Germline CDR1 and CDR2: SGHAT and FQNNGV. The DNA for the CDR3 is TGTGCCAGCAGCTTAGCCGGGTTTGAAGAGACCCAGTACTTC. Protein sequence: CASSLAGFEETQYF.

The V gene is TRBV27, the J gene TRBJ2-7; D remains unclear. This CDR3 has 14 amino acids. The V and J ends lost 3 bases and 2 bases respectively, with 11 bases between them. Germline V gene lookup returns CDR1 MNHEY and CDR2 SMNVEV (reference sequence). The CDR3 spells CASSLMGNTYEQYF. Here the CDR3 DNA reads TGTGCCAGCAGTTTGATGGGTAATACCTACGAGCAGTACTTC.

The chain recombines TRBV19 with TRBJ1-1; D remains unclear. The V gene lost 2 bases and the J gene lost 2 bases, with 18 bases spanning the gap. Germline CDR1 reads LNHDA; CDR2 reads SQIVND (reference sequence). CDR3 length equals 17 residues. CDR3 amino acids: CASSIIILSALNTEAFF. The CDR3 nucleotides are TGTGCCAGTAGTATAATTATCCTGTCAGCCCTAAACACTGAAGCTTTCTTT.

The table lists this clonotype with many counts. CDR3 sequence reads: CASSFFRPYQETQYF. The CDR3 DNA follows: TGTGCCAGCAGTTTTTTCAGACCGTACCAAGAGACCCAGTACTTC. The gene calls are TRBV28 and TRBJ2-5; D not certain. CDR1 is MDHEN and CDR2 is SYDVKM in the germline V gene. The CDR3 has 15 amino acids. Trimming cost V 3 bases and J 0 bases, with 11 bases left between them.

Turning to this clonotype: Just one base apart from a much larger clone, this may be a read error. This chain joins TRBV2 and TRBJ2-5; weak D call: TRBD1 (6 bases). Germline CDR1 SNHLY, CDR2 FYNNEI. Trimming took 11 bases from V and 6 from J, leaving 16 bases between them. The CDR3 is made up of 12 amino acids. CDR3 bases: TGTGCCGGCCAGCAGGGGTCGAAGACCCAGTACTTC. Translation: CAGQQGSKTQYF.

The J gene is TRBJ1-3, the V gene TRBV7-6; D is perhaps TRBD1 (6 bases). CDR1 is SGHVS and CDR2 is FNYEAQ in the germline V gene. This CDR3 spans 17 amino acids. The V end lost 3 bases, the J end lost 1 base, and 16 bases lay between the germline ends. CDR3 DNA: TGTGCCAGCAGCTTGGGGGCAGGGGAAATATCTGGAAACACCATATATTTT. As protein: CASSLGAGEISGNTIYF.

This clonotype was seen ten or more times. This sequence joins TRBV11-2 and TRBJ1-1; 11 positions agree with TRBD1. This CDR3 spans 14 amino acids. CDR1 SGHAT and CDR2 FQNNGV come from the germline V gene. J was trimmed by 5 bases and V by 5 bases; bases with no gene match: 4. The CDR3 loop is CASSPGQGATEAFF. As DNA, the CDR3 is TGTGCCAGCAGCCCCGGACAGGGGGCTACTGAAGCTTTCTTT.

As to this clonotype: Possible read error: a much larger clone is one base away. This chain links TRBV3-1 with TRBJ1-5, with 8 bases fitting TRBD1. This CDR3 has 15 residues. The germline V gene encodes CDR1 LGHDT and CDR2 YNNKEL (reference sequence). The CDR3 loop reads CAGSQTGGSNQPQHF. As DNA, the CDR3 is TGTGCCGGCAGCCAAACAGGGGGTAGCAATCAGCCCCAGCATTTT.

This clonotype was observed at least ten times. The V call is TRBV7-9, the J call TRBJ2-3; 7 bases are a match to TRBD2. Per germline, CDR1 SEHNR and CDR2 FQNEAQ (reference sequence). After removal of 2 bases from V and 4 bases from J, the junction contained 18 bases not matched to a gene. The CDR3 loop spans 19 amino acids. The CDR3 sequence: CASSLRALLGSGPPDTQYF. CDR3 DNA: TGTGCCAGCAGCTTAAGGGCCCTCCTGGGTAGCGGGCCCCCAGATACGCAGTATTTT.

This sequence joins TRBV20-1 and TRBJ1-1; 8 nucleotides agree with TRBD1. The V gene end was trimmed by 4 bases and the J gene end by 5 bases; junction bases not matched to a gene: 9. The CDR3 is 14 residues long. Germline V gene lookup returns CDR1 DFQATT and CDR2 SNEGSKA (reference sequence). The CDR3 is CSAKRTGWGTEAFF. DNA of the CDR3: TGCAGTGCTAAAAGGACAGGGTGGGGAACTGAAGCTTTCTTT.

V and J are TRBV24-1 and TRBJ2-1; tentatively, D is TRBD1 (6 bases). Germline CDR1 KGHDR, CDR2 SFDVKD. The CDR3 spans 12 residues. Trimming stripped 9 bases from V and 4 bases from J, with 9 bases between. The CDR3 bases are TGTGCCACCTCCACAGGGTACAATGAGCAGTTCTTC. The encoded protein is CATSTGYNEQFF.

This clonotype was recorded at least ten times. The gene calls are TRBV7-9 and TRBJ2-1; 7 nucleotides agree with TRBD2. J was trimmed by 4 bases and V by 7 bases; bases with no gene match: 7. There are 14 residues in the CDR3. Germline V gene data show CDR1 as SEHNR and CDR2 as FQNEAQ (reference sequence). The CDR3 protein is CASIPLADYNEQFF. For the CDR3, the DNA is TGTGCCAGCATCCCGCTAGCGGATTACAATGAGCAGTTCTTC.

Ten or more counts support this clonotype. The gene calls are TRBV7-2 and TRBJ2-5; the match to TRBD2 covers 9 bases. CDR1 and CDR2 from the germline V gene are SGHTA and FQGNSA. The V and J ends lost 1 base and 5 bases, in that order; junction bases with no gene match: 5. The CDR3 totals 15 residues. The CDR3 loop is CASSLGAGGWETQYF. Here the CDR3 DNA reads TGTGCCAGCAGCTTAGGAGCGGGAGGTTGGGAGACCCAGTACTTC. Based on the CDR3 plus reference TRBV7-2 and TRBJ2-5, the full variable domain is GAGVSQSPSNKVTEKGKDVELRCDPISGHTALYWYRQSLGQGLEFLIYFQGNSAPDKSGLPSDRFSAERTGGSVSTLTIQRTQQEDSAVYLCASSLGAGGWETQYFGPGTRLLVL.

In this sample, this clonotype turned up many times. The V gene is TRBV7-3, the J gene TRBJ2-3; no clear D gene. CDR1 is SGHTA and CDR2 is FQGTGA in the germline V gene. This CDR3 is built from 16 residues. The germline V and J ends were trimmed by 2 bases and 2 bases, with 14 bases remaining between them. The CDR3 sequence is CASSLFPPDPTDTQYF. The DNA of the CDR3 is TGTGCCAGCAGCTTATTCCCGCCGGATCCCACAGATACGCAGTATTTT.

The J gene is TRBJ2-2, the V gene TRBV11-2; 7 nucleotides agree with TRBD1. Germline V CDR1 and CDR2: SGHAT, FQNNGV. The CDR3 totals 15 residues. The V and J ends lost 5 bases and 6 bases, in that order; junction bases with no gene match: 9. The CDR3 DNA is TGTGCCAGCAGCCCCGACAGGGCGATGTCCGGGGAGCTGTTTTTT. This encodes CASSPDRAMSGELFF.

This clonotype was found a few times. The V call is TRBV5-5, the J call TRBJ2-7, with 9 bases aligning to TRBD1. Unmatched junction bases numbered 10, after V lost 3 bases and J lost 6 bases. This CDR3 is 15 amino acids long. Germline V CDR1 and CDR2: SGHKS, YYEKEE (reference sequence). The CDR3 bases are TGTGCCAGCAGCTACCGGACAGGGGACGTATGCGAGCAGTACTTC. Protein product: CASSYRTGDVCEQYF.

Of note for this clonotype: A read error may be the cause here, since a much bigger clone is one base away. The chain is built from TRBV5-1 and TRBJ2-1; 9 bases agree with TRBD2. CDR3 length: 16 amino acids. CDR1 is SGHRS and CDR2 is YFSETQ in the germline V gene. The V and J ends lost 1 base and 6 bases, in that order; junction bases with no gene match: 8. The CDR3 spells CASSLCPSGIFNEQFF. The CDR3 DNA reads TGCGCCAGCAGCTTGTGCCCTAGCGGGATTTTCAATGAGCAGTTCTTC.

This clonotype has a single count. One end of the junction is discordant with germline, which a read error may explain. The chain carries TRBV6-2 or TRBV6-3 and TRBJ2-1, with 11 nucleotides matching TRBD2. CDR1 is MNHEY, CDR2 SVGEGT, per germline. This CDR3 spans 19 amino acids. The CDR3 nucleotides are TGTGCCAGCAGTTACTCAACATCCCCAAATAGCGGGGGGGGCAATGAGCAGCTCTTC. Its protein product is CASSYSTSPNSGGGNEQLF.

The rearrangement joins TRBV20-1 to TRBJ2-7; D is undetermined. V lost 0 bases and J 1 base, leaving 13 bases between the germline ends. The CDR3 totals 15 residues. Germline V gene data show CDR1 as DFQATT and CDR2 as SNEGSKA (reference sequence). CDR3 region: CSARDLKAGSYEQYF. CDR3 DNA: TGCAGTGCTAGAGACCTCAAAGCAGGTTCCTACGAGCAGTACTTC.